The text below deals with one T cell receptor (beta chain). V lost 8 bases to trimming and J lost 3 bases, with 16 bases between them. Germline CDR1 is MNHNS and CDR2 is SASEGT. The CDR3 is 14 amino acids. This entry comes from a study of molecular identifiers for immune sequencing clone quantification. Each CDR3 protein gets one entry after TCRdb re-called the PCR reads with MiXCR. This table has 460,000 or so distinct CDR3 sequences, around 23% appearing once. Sample: naive CD8+ T cells from blood, with Jurkat cell RNA spiked in. Indicated subset: FACS-sorted CD8+CD4-CCR7+CD45RA+ naive T cells. The rearrangement joins TRBV6-1 to TRBJ1-1; no definite D call. This TCR was recovered from a human donor in good health. Some libraries in this study had Jurkat cell RNA spiked in. The chain's CDR3 is CASSSAWEDTEAFF. CDR3 DNA sequence: TGTGCCAGCTCGTCCGCGTGGGAGGACACTGAAGCTTTCTTT.